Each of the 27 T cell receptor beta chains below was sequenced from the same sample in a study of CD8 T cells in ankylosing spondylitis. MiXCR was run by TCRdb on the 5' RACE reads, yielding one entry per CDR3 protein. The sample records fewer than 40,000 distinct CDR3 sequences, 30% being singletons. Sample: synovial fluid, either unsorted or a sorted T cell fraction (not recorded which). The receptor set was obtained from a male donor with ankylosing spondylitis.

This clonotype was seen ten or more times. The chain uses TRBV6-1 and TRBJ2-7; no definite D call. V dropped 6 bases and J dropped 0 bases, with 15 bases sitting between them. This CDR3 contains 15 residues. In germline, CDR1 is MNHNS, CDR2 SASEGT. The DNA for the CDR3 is TGTGCCAGCAGGGAAATAGTTTTCAGCTCCTACGAGCAGTACTTC. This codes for CASREIVFSSYEQYF.

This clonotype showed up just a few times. CDR3 nucleotide sequence: TGTGCCAGCAGTCCGCGGCCACACAGGAAAGCAGATACGCAGTATTTT. Amino acid sequence: CASSPRPHRKADTQYF. The chain has TRBV27 and TRBJ2-3; perhaps TRBD1 as D (5 bases). The CDR3 runs 16 residues. Trimming shortened V by 5 bases and J by 4 bases, and 19 bases separated the two germline ends. Germline-derived CDR1 and CDR2 are MNHEY and SMNVEV (reference sequence).

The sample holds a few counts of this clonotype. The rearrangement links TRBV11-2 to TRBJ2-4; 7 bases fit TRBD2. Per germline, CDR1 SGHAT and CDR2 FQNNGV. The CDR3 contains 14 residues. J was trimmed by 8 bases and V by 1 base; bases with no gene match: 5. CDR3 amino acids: CASSLGGSDDIQYF. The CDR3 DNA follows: TGTGCCAGCAGCTTAGGCGGGAGCGACGACATTCAGTACTTC. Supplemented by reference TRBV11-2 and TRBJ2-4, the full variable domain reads EAGVAQSPRYKIIEKRQSVAFWCNPISGHATLYWYQQILGQGPKLLIQFQNNGVVDDSQLPKDRFSAERLKGVDSTLKIQPAKLEDSAVYLCASSLGGSDDIQYFGAGTRLSVL.

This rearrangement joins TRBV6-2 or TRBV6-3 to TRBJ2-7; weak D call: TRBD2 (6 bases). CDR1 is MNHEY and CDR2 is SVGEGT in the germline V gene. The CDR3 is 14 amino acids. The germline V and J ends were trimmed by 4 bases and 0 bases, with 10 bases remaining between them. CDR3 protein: CASSFLLASYEQYF. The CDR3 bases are TGTGCCAGCAGTTTTCTACTAGCCTCCTACGAGCAGTACTTC.

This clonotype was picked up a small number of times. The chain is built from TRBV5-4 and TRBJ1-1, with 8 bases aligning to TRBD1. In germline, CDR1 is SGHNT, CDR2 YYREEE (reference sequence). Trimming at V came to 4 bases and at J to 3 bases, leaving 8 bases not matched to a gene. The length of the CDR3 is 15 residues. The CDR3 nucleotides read TGTGCCAGCAGCCAGGAGGACAGGGATGACACTGAAGCTTTCTTT. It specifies CASSQEDRDDTEAFF.

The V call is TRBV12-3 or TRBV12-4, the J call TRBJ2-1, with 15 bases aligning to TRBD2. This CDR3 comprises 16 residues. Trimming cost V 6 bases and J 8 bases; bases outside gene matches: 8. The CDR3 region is CASSSAGLAGGDEQFF. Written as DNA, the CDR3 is TGTGCCAGCAGCAGCGCGGGACTAGCGGGAGGCGATGAGCAGTTCTTC.

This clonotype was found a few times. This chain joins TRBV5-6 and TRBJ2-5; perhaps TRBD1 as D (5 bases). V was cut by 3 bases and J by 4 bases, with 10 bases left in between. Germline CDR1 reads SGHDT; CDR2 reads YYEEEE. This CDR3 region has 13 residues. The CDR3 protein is CASSWAGPETQYF. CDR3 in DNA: TGTGCCAGCAGCTGGGCAGGGCCAGAGACCCAGTACTTC.

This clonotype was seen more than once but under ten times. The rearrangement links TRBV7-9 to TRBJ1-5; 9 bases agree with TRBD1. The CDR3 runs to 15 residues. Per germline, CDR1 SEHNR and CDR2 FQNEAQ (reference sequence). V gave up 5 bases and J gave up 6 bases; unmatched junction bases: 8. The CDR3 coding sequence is TGTGCCAGCAGCCCACAGGGGGCCGGTAGTCAGCCCCAGCATTTT. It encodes CASSPQGAGSQPQHF.

CDR3 loop: CASSVGVWGYTF. Here the CDR3 DNA reads TGTGCCAGCAGTGTAGGAGTCTGGGGCTACACCTTC. The chain joins TRBV25-1 to TRBJ1-2; no clear D gene. This CDR3 comprises 12 residues. V dropped 4 bases and J dropped 8 bases, with 11 bases sitting between them. Germline lookup yields CDR1 MGHDK and CDR2 SYGVNS.

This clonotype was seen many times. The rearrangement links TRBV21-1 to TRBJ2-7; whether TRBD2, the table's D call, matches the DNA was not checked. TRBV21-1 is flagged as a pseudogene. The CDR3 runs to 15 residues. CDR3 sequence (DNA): TGTGCCAGCAGCATCTCCGCCTCCGGCTCCTACGAGCAGTACGTC. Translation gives CASSISASGSYEQYV.

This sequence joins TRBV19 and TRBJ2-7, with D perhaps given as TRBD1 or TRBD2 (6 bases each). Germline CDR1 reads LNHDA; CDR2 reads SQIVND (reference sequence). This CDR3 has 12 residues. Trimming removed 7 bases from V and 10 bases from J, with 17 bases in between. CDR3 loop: CASIMYGGTQYV. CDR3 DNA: TGTGCCAGTATTATGTACGGGGGCACTCAGTACGTC.

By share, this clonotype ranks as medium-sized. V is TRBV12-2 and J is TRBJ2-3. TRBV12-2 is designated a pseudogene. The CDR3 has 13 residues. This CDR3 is CASRDGCTDTQYF. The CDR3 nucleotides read TGTGCAAGTCGAGACGGGTGCACAGATACGCAGTATTTT.

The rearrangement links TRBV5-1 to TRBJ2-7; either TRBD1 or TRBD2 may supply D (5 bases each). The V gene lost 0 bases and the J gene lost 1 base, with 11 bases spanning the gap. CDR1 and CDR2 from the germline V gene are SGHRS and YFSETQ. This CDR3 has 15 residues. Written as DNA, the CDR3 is TGCGCCAGCAGCTTGGTGGGTGAGGGGTCCTACGAGCAGTACTTC. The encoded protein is CASSLVGEGSYEQYF.

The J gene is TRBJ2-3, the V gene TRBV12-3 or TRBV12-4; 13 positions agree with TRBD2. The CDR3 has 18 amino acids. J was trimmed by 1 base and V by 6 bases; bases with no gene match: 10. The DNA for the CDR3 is TGTGCCAGCAGCTCCGGGACTAGCGGGACGGGCGGCACAGATACGCAGTATTTT. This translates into CASSSGTSGTGGTDTQYF.

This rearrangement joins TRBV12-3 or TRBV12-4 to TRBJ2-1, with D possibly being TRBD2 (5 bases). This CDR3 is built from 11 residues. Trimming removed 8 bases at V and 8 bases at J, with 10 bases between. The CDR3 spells CASGGPYEQFF. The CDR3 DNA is TGTGCCAGCGGAGGTCCCTATGAGCAGTTCTTC.

Written as DNA, the CDR3 is TGTGCCAGCAGCTCGGCGCCCTACGAGCAGTACGTC. The encoded protein is CASSSAPYEQYV. The genes are TRBV7-9 and TRBJ2-7; D remains unclear. V lost 4 bases to trimming and J lost 2 bases, with 6 bases between them. Germline CDR1 is SEHNR and CDR2 is FQNEAQ (reference sequence). This CDR3 spans 12 amino acids.

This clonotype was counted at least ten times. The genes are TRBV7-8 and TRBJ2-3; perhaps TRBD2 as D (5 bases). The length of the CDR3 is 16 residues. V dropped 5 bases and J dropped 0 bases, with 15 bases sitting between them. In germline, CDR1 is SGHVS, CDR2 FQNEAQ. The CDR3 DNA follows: TGTGCCAGCAGCCCGAGAGGGTTTGTGAGCACAGATACGCAGTATTTT. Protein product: CASSPRGFVSTDTQYF. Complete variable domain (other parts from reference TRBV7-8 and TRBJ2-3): GAGVSQSPRYKVAKRGQDVALRCDPISGHVSLFWYQQALGQGPEFLTYFQNEAQLDKSGLPSDRFFAERPEGSVSTLKIQRTQQEDSAVYLCASSPRGFVSTDTQYFGPGTRLTVL.

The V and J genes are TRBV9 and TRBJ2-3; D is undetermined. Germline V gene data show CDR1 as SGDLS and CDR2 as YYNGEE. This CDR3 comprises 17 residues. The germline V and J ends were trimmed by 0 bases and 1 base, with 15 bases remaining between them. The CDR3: CASSVEWVGVGTDTQYF. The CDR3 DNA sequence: TGTGCCAGCAGCGTAGAGTGGGTCGGCGTGGGCACAGATACGCAGTATTTT.

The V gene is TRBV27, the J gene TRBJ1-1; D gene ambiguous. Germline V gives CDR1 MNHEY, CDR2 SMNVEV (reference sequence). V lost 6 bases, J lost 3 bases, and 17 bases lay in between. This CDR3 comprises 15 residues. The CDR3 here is CASRPPRGEDTEAFF. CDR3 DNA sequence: TGTGCCAGCAGACCCCCTCGGGGAGAGGACACTGAAGCTTTCTTT.

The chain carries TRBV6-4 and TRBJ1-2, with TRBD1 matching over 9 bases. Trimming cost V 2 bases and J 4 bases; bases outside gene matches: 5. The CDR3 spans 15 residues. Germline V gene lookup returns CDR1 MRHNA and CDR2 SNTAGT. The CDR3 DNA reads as TGTGCCAGCAGTGACGGAACAGGGGGCGGCTATGGCTACACCTTC. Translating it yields CASSDGTGGGYGYTF.

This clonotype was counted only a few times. The CDR3 is CASSRTHSGRASEQFF. CDR3 nucleotide sequence: TGCGCCAGCAGCCGGACCCATAGCGGGAGGGCCAGTGAGCAGTTCTTC. The chain carries TRBV5-1 and TRBJ2-1; 11 bases fit TRBD2. Germline CDR1 SGHRS, CDR2 YFSETQ. The V gene end was trimmed by 4 bases and the J gene end by 9 bases; junction bases not matched to a gene: 12. The CDR3 covers 16 residues.

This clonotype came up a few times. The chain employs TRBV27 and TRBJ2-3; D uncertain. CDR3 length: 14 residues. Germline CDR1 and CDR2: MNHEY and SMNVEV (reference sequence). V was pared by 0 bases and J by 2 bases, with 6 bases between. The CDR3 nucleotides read TGTGCCAGCAGTTTATCACAGAACACAGATACGCAGTATTTT. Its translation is CASSLSQNTDTQYF.

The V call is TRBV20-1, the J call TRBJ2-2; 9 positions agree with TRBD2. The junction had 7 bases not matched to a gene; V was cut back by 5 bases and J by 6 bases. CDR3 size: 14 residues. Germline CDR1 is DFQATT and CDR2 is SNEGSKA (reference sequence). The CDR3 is CSAGTSRIAGELFF. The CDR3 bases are TGCAGTGCTGGGACTAGCAGGATCGCCGGGGAGCTGTTTTTT.

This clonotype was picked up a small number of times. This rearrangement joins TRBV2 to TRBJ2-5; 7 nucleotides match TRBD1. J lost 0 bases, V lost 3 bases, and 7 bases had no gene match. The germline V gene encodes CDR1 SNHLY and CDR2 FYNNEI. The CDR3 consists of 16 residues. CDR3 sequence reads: CASSETGTANQETQYF. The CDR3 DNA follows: TGTGCCAGCAGTGAGACCGGGACAGCGAACCAAGAGACCCAGTACTTC.

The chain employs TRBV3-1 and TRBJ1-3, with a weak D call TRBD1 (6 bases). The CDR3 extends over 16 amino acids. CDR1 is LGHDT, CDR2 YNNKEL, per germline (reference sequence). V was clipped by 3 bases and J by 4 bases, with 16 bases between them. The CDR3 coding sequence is TGTGCCAGCAGCCACCATTACAGGGAAATCGGAAACACCATATATTTT. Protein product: CASSHHYREIGNTIYF. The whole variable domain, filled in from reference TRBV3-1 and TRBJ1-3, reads DTAVSQTPKYLVTQMGNDKSIKCEQNLGHDTMYWYKQDSKKFLKIMFSYNNKELIINETVPNRFSPKSPDKAHLNLHINSLELGDSAVYFCASSHHYREIGNTIYFGEGSWLTVV.

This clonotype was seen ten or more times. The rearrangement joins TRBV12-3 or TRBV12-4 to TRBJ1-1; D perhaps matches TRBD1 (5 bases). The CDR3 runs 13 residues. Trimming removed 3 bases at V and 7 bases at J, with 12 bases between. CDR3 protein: CASSLGRINEAFF. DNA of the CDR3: TGTGCCAGCAGTTTGGGGCGAATAAATGAAGCTTTCTTT.

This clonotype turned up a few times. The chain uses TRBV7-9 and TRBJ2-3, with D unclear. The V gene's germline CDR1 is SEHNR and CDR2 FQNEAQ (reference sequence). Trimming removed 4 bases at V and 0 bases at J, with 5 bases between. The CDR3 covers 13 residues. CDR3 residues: CASSSTSTDTQYF. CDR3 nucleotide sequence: TGTGCCAGCAGCTCGACTAGCACAGATACGCAGTATTTT.